This T cell receptor beta chain stems from a study of blood T cell repertoires in COVID-19. Cohort allocation depended upon clinical history that participants reported. Only in-frame clones appear in the TCRdb table, and some are missing; sequencing was by immunoSEQ multiplex PCR. The top ten hold roughly 5.7% of the sample, which has roughly 180,000 clones, about 85% seen once. V dropped 1 base and J dropped 0 bases, with 10 bases sitting between them. CDR1 is MNHEY and CDR2 is SMNVEV in the germline V gene (reference sequence). This CDR3 contains 16 residues. This sequence was found in a woman between 35 and 50 years old with acute COVID-19. This rearrangement joins TRBV27 to TRBJ2-1; D remains ambiguous. Sequencing was performed on PBMCs or T cells enriched from blood (not recorded which). This chain's CDR3 is CASSLLRRSSYNEQFF. In DNA form, the CDR3 reads TGTGCCAGCAGTTTATTACGGCGGAGCTCCTACAATGAGCAGTTCTTC.